Following are 10 T cell receptor beta chains from one sample sequenced in a study of CD8+ T cells in alopecia areata. It was cDNA, reverse transcribed from extracted RNA, that served as the sequencing template. Sequencing was performed with immunoSEQ multiplex PCR; in TCRdb, only in-frame clones are kept and a portion is missing. The table lists about 140,000 clones, approximately 60% of them singletons. Sequenced material: CD4+ T cells sorted from blood. These receptor sequences come from a human donor in good health.

There are a few counts of this clone. The chain recombines TRBV29-1 with TRBJ1-1; D unresolved. Trimming shortened V by 7 bases and J by 0 bases, and 9 bases separated the two germline ends. CDR3 length: 12 residues. Germline V gene lookup returns CDR1 SQVTM and CDR2 ANQGSEA. The CDR3: CSALSLNTEAFF. As DNA, the CDR3 is TGCAGCGCCTTGAGCCTGAACACTGAAGCTTTCTTT.

The chain couples TRBV2 to TRBJ2-4, with D possibly being TRBD2 (5 bases). The CDR3 spans 12 residues. Trimming took 11 bases from V and 8 from J, leaving 16 bases between them. Per germline, CDR1 SNHLY and CDR2 FYNNEI. CDR3 DNA sequence: TGTGCCGAAGGAGGTCCAGAGTACATTCAGTACTTC. This encodes CAEGGPEYIQYF.

The rearrangement links TRBV29-1 to TRBJ2-6; TRBD1 matches at 12 bases. CDR3 length: 16 amino acids. The germline CDR1 and CDR2 sequences are SQVTM and ANQGSEA. Trimming at V came to 6 bases and at J to 4 bases, leaving 7 bases not matched to a gene. The CDR3 region is CSVGTGGINGANVLTF. The DNA for the CDR3 is TGCAGCGTCGGGACAGGGGGCATTAACGGGGCCAACGTCCTGACTTTC.

The chain carries TRBV11-3 and TRBJ2-7; either TRBD1 or TRBD2 may fit D (7 bases each). The V gene lost 6 bases and the J gene lost 6 bases, with 12 bases spanning the gap. CDR1 SGHNT and CDR2 YENEEA come from the germline V gene. The CDR3 is 12 amino acids. The CDR3 is CASSPGGGEQYF. The CDR3 DNA follows: TGTGCCAGCAGTCCAGGGGGGGGCGAGCAGTACTTC.

The gene calls are TRBV29-1 and TRBJ2-7; 7 positions match TRBD1. V gave up 8 bases and J gave up 5 bases; unmatched junction bases: 6. CDR1 SQVTM and CDR2 ANQGSEA come from the germline V gene. The CDR3 consists of 11 residues. CDR3 nucleotides: TGCAGCTTCCGACAGGGCCACGAGCAGTACTTC. This encodes CSFRQGHEQYF.

This clone has only one observation. The CDR3 DNA reads TGTGCCAGCAGCGACCTGATGCGGTCTGGGGCCAACGTCCTGACTTTC. It translates to CASSDLMRSGANVLTF. The V call is TRBV2, the J call TRBJ2-6; no definite D call. The CDR3 extends over 16 amino acids. Germline V gene lookup returns CDR1 SNHLY and CDR2 FYNNEI. V dropped 6 bases and J dropped 1 base, with 13 bases sitting between them.

This clone was recorded only once. This chain links TRBV27 with TRBJ2-7, with TRBD2 matching over 8 bases. The CDR3 is made up of 15 amino acids. J gave up 9 bases and V 4 bases, and 14 bases lay outside the gene matches. From germline, CDR1 is MNHEY and CDR2 SMNVEV (reference sequence). CDR3 loop: CASSSLSGNRIRQYF. The CDR3 region has the DNA TGTGCCAGCAGTTCCCTTAGCGGGAACCGTATTCGGCAGTACTTC.

The V and J genes are TRBV27 and TRBJ1-5; D remains ambiguous. The V end was cut by 8 bases, the J end by 4 bases, with 15 bases between. Germline V gene lookup returns CDR1 MNHEY and CDR2 SMNVEV (reference sequence). This CDR3 is built from 14 residues. The chain's CDR3 is CASGITTRNQPQHF. In DNA, the CDR3 is TGTGCCAGCGGCATTACGACCCGTAATCAGCCCCAGCATTTT.

This clone was detected a few times. V is TRBV28 and J is TRBJ2-3; D may match TRBD1 or TRBD2 (5 bases each). Per germline, CDR1 MDHEN and CDR2 SYDVKM. Trimming removed 5 bases from V and 6 bases from J, with 12 bases in between. The CDR3 covers 13 residues. CDR3 protein: CASSRAGTDTQYF. The CDR3 DNA is TGTGCCAGCAGTCGGGCAGGGACCGATACGCAGTATTTT.

The DNA of the CDR3 is TGTGCCAGCAGCTTGTTAGCGGGACGGAGCTCCTACAATGAGCAGTTCTTC. This gives the protein CASSLLAGRSSYNEQFF. The V call is TRBV5-6, the J call TRBJ2-1; TRBD2 agrees at 8 bases. This CDR3 comprises 17 residues. The germline V gene has CDR1 SGHDT and CDR2 YYEEEE. Trimming removed 1 base from V and 0 bases from J; junction bases left unmatched: 6.